What follows is one T cell receptor beta chain and its context. Its antigen is undetermined. The read halts 3 residues ahead of the CDR3 end, with the missing end drawn from the germline J gene. The V and J ends lost 1 base and 6 bases respectively, with 11 bases between them. CDR3 length: 14 amino acids. CDR1 and CDR2 (germline): SGHTA, FQGNSA. Some clones are missing from TCRdb's copy, which holds only in-frame ones; the method was immunoSEQ multiplex PCR. The sample holds about 32,000 clones. The data originate from a study of T cells in women clearing cervical HPV infection. General study results and limits: CIN3+ cases had significantly higher TCR richness than controls; evenness did not differ.

The source is a woman aged 18 to 75 with a cervical HPV16 infection that either progressed to CIN3+ or cleared (not recorded which). This chain joins TRBV7-2 and TRBJ2-3; no firm D call. Sequenced material: blood buffy coat. CDR3 sequence reads: CASSLVLAMDTQYF. The CDR3 DNA, read in part, is TGTGCCAGCAGCTTAGTCTTAGCTATGGATACG.